One and the same sample provided the 15 T cell receptor beta chains below, sequenced in a study of technical replicates of blood from a handful of donors. The protocol was immunoSEQ multiplex PCR, while the TCRdb copy is restricted to in-frame clones and leaves out a portion. The sample has about 56,000 clones; 90% to 95% are singletons. The sequenced sample was PBMCs. The receptors were sampled from a human donor in good health. Some clones in this sample may be carry-over from other donors' samples.

The genes are TRBV6-6 and TRBJ2-3, with a tentative D call TRBD2 (5 bases). This CDR3 contains 14 residues. Germline values: CDR1 MNHNY, CDR2 SVGAGI (reference sequence). The V end was cut by 0 bases, the J end by 8 bases, with 12 bases between. CDR3 region: CASSYSPPGGTQYF. DNA of the CDR3: TGTGCCAGCAGTTACTCACCCCCCGGAGGTACGCAGTATTTT.

This rearrangement joins TRBV29-1 to TRBJ2-1; 9 bases line up with TRBD1. The germline CDR1 and CDR2 sequences are SQVTM and ANQGSEA. After removal of 8 bases from V and 8 bases from J, the junction contained 13 bases not matched to a gene. The CDR3 spans 14 residues. CDR3 amino acids: CSTGPGTGYDEQFF. CDR3 DNA sequence: TGCAGCACCGGGCCGGGGACAGGGTACGATGAGCAGTTCTTC.

This clone was found once. This sequence joins TRBV5-6 and TRBJ2-7; no clear D gene. V was shortened by 2 bases and J by 2 bases, with 5 bases between the two germline ends. The CDR3 consists of 12 residues. Per the germline V gene, CDR1 is SGHDT and CDR2 is YYEEEE. CDR3 in amino acids: CASSLTAYEQYF. The CDR3 DNA is TGTGCCAGCAGCTTAACAGCCTACGAGCAGTACTTC.

The chain carries TRBV6-6 and TRBJ2-7, with TRBD2 identical over 7 bases. After removal of 2 bases from V and 4 bases from J, the junction contained 8 bases not matched to a gene. There are 15 residues in the CDR3. Germline CDR1 and CDR2: MNHNY and SVGAGI (reference sequence). The CDR3 here is CASSYVASGVYEQYF. The CDR3 DNA is TGTGCCAGCAGTTACGTGGCTAGCGGTGTTTACGAGCAGTACTTC.

The V and J genes are TRBV11-1 and TRBJ2-7, with D tentatively TRBD2 (6 bases). Trimming took 7 bases from V and 2 from J, leaving 15 bases between them. Germline values: CDR1 SGHAT, CDR2 FQDESV (reference sequence). This CDR3 contains 14 residues. For the CDR3, the DNA is TGTGCCAGCACCTTTCAGACGGGAGCCTACGAGCAGTACTTC. Amino acids: CASTFQTGAYEQYF.

The chain employs TRBV19 and TRBJ1-6, with D possibly TRBD1 on 6 matching bases. The germline V gene has CDR1 LNHDA and CDR2 SQIVND (reference sequence). V lost 1 base and J lost 9, with 13 bases in between. The CDR3 is 15 residues long. CDR3 sequence (DNA): TGTGCCAGTAGTATAGGGGCAGGGGCTCGTTCACCCCTCCACTTT. This encodes CASSIGAGARSPLHF.

This sequence joins TRBV6-5 and TRBJ2-7; the match to TRBD2 covers 9 bases. Germline V lookup: CDR1 MNHEY, CDR2 SVGAGI. V was clipped by 2 bases and J by 2 bases; unmatched bases: 4. This CDR3 is 15 amino acids long. Written as DNA, the CDR3 is TGTGCCAGCAGTTACGGGCTAGCGGGAACCTACGAGCAGTACTTC. Residues: CASSYGLAGTYEQYF.

This clone was seen once. The rearrangement uses TRBV10-3 and TRBJ2-5; possibly TRBD2 for D (7 bases). Germline loops: CDR1 ENHRY, CDR2 SYGVKD. The CDR3 consists of 14 residues. Trimming removed 0 bases from V and 4 bases from J, with 9 bases in between. The CDR3 bases are TGTGCCATCAGTGAGTCGAGGGGGGGAGAGACCCAGTACTTC. It specifies CAISESRGGETQYF.

This clone is a singleton in its sample. V gene TRBV5-6 combines with J gene TRBJ2-2, with 7 bases aligning to TRBD2. Germline V gives CDR1 SGHDT, CDR2 YYEEEE. V shed 5 bases and J 2 bases; nucleotides not matched to a gene: 9. CDR3 size: 16 residues. CDR3 loop: CASREAGVHNTGELFF. The CDR3 DNA sequence: TGTGCCAGCAGGGAGGCGGGAGTGCACAACACCGGGGAGCTGTTTTTT.

The chain is built from TRBV6-5 and TRBJ2-7; D perhaps matches TRBD2 (5 bases). The germline V gene encodes CDR1 MNHEY and CDR2 SVGAGI. The V end was cut by 3 bases, the J end by 5 bases, with 11 bases between. The CDR3 spans 13 residues. As DNA, the CDR3 is TGTGCCAGCAGTTATCAGAAGGGAGACGAGCAGTACTTC. Residues: CASSYQKGDEQYF.

The CDR3 coding sequence is TGTGCCAGCAGTCCAGGGGGCGGACTATACGAGCAGTACTTC. Protein product: CASSPGGGLYEQYF. The V and J genes are TRBV2 and TRBJ2-7, with 8 bases matching TRBD1. The germline V gene has CDR1 SNHLY and CDR2 FYNNEI. V shed 5 bases and J 4 bases; nucleotides not matched to a gene: 7. This CDR3 region has 14 residues.

The chain recombines TRBV4-3 with TRBJ1-1; D is unclear. CDR3 length: 14 amino acids. V gave up 1 base and J gave up 2 bases, with 8 bases separating them. Germline V gives CDR1 LGHNA, CDR2 YSLEER. In DNA form, the CDR3 reads TGCGCCAGCAGCCAAGCACATCTTAACACTGAAGCTTTCTTT. Translating gives CASSQAHLNTEAFF.

The V and J genes are TRBV9 and TRBJ2-7; TRBD2 agrees at 9 bases. The CDR3 is made up of 15 amino acids. With V trimmed by 4 bases and J by 3 bases, 8 bases remained unmatched. CDR1 SGDLS and CDR2 YYNGEE come from the germline V gene. The CDR3 coding sequence is TGTGCCAGCAGCCAGCAGGCGGGAGGGAACTACGAGCAGTACTTC. This gives the protein CASSQQAGGNYEQYF. Looking up the rest from reference TRBV9 and TRBJ2-7 gives the full variable domain: DSGVTQTPKHLITATGQRVTLRCSPRSGDLSVYWYQQSLDQGLQFLIQYYNGEERAKGNILERFSAQQFPDLHSELNLSSLELGDSALYFCASSQQAGGNYEQYFGPGTRLTVT.

The genes are TRBV7-6 and TRBJ2-1, with 9 bases that match TRBD2. This CDR3 is 15 amino acids long. Germline-derived CDR1 and CDR2 are SGHVS and FNYEAQ. The ends lost 1 base at V and 4 bases at J; junction bases unmatched: 2. The CDR3, as DNA: TGTGCCAGCAGCTTAGGTAGCGGGGGTTACAATGAGCAGTTCTTC. This translates into CASSLGSGGYNEQFF.

The genes are TRBV6-5 and TRBJ1-1; D is perhaps TRBD1 (6 bases). V was shortened by 3 bases and J by 3 bases, with 11 bases between the two germline ends. Germline values: CDR1 MNHEY, CDR2 SVGAGI. The CDR3 totals 14 residues. CDR3 nucleotide sequence: TGTGCCAGCAGTTATAGCGGGGGGCACACTGAAGCTTTCTTT. It yields the protein CASSYSGGHTEAFF.